These 25 T cell receptor beta chains originate from one sample sequenced in a study of shared clonotypes between healthy human individuals (dated by TCRdb to the early 2020s). Library generation was performed with the immunoSEQ multiplex PCR assay. Here the immuneACCESS table is served through TCRdb, limited to in-frame sequences with V and J called. Missing clones are a known gap in these copies; in checked studies unresolved V genes cover under half, and the rest lacks a known reason. Recorded for this sample are approximately 1.5 million clones; 98% to 99% of them occurred a single time. The ten largest clones capture roughly 0.35% of the sample. The sample consisted of naive CD4+ T cells sorted from blood. The cell subset or site label of this sample denotes: CD45RA+ positively selected. These TCRs come from a man between 25 and 39 years old in good health.

The chain links TRBV10-3 to TRBJ2-4; perhaps TRBD2 as D (6 bases). The CDR3 runs 17 residues. Germline CDR1 ENHRY, CDR2 SYGVKD. V gave up 2 bases and J gave up 3 bases, with 17 bases separating them. The CDR3 DNA sequence: TGTGCCATCAGTGAGAGGGTTAGCGGCCCAGTCAAAAACATTCAGTACTTC. This codes for CAISERVSGPVKNIQYF.

This rearrangement joins TRBV6-5 to TRBJ1-1; D gene uncertain. Trimming cost V 7 bases and J 0 bases, with 9 bases left between them. The CDR3 contains 13 residues. The germline CDR1 and CDR2 sequences are MNHEY and SVGAGI. This CDR3 reads CASIGLMNTEAFF. The CDR3 DNA reads TGTGCCAGCATCGGTCTGATGAACACTGAAGCTTTCTTT.

The chain recombines TRBV30 with TRBJ1-2; the D gene is possibly TRBD1 (6 bases). Germline V gene data show CDR1 as GTSNPN and CDR2 as SVGIG (reference sequence). The CDR3 spans 13 residues. Trimming took 0 bases from V and 7 from J, leaving 12 bases between them. Here the CDR3 reads CAWSVVGAAGYTF. The CDR3 DNA reads TGTGCCTGGAGTGTGGTGGGGGCTGCTGGCTACACCTTC.

The CDR3 here is CASSQVNGGTDTQYF. CDR3 bases: TGTGCCAGCAGCCAAGTGAACGGGGGCACAGATACGCAGTATTTT. V is TRBV14 and J is TRBJ2-3, with D perhaps matching TRBD2 (5 bases). Germline V gives CDR1 SGHDN, CDR2 FVKESK. The V gene lost 1 base and the J gene lost 1 base, with 9 bases spanning the gap. CDR3 length: 15 amino acids.

J is TRBJ2-7 and V is TRBV5-5; 7 positions agree with TRBD1. Trimming at V came to 4 bases and at J to 3 bases, leaving 10 bases not matched to a gene. CDR1 and CDR2 from the germline V gene are SGHKS and YYEKEE (reference sequence). This CDR3 spans 15 amino acids. CDR3 in amino acids: CASSRSSPGGYEQYF. As DNA, the CDR3 is TGTGCCAGCAGCCGCTCAAGCCCAGGGGGCTACGAGCAGTACTTC.

A remark on this clone: The same CDR3 arises from other DNA sequences in this sample as well. The chain has TRBV28 and TRBJ1-5; the D gene is possibly TRBD1 (5 bases). CDR1 is MDHEN, CDR2 SYDVKM, per germline. Trimming stripped 3 bases from V and 1 base from J, with 7 bases between. This CDR3 is built from 14 residues. The DNA for the CDR3 is TGTGCCAGCAGTTTGTGGGGGAGCAATCAGCCCCAGCATTTT. Translated: CASSLWGSNQPQHF.

The rearrangement uses TRBV2 and TRBJ2-7; D gene unclear. V lost 4 bases, J lost 6 bases, and 19 bases lay in between. CDR1 is SNHLY and CDR2 is FYNNEI in the germline V gene. The CDR3 spans 15 residues. For the CDR3, the DNA is TGTGCCAGCAGTGGGCCGGCAGGAACTTGGGGCGAGCAGTACTTC. Amino acid sequence: CASSGPAGTWGEQYF.

This rearrangement joins TRBV7-2 to TRBJ1-1, with D possibly TRBD1 on 6 matching bases. CDR1 is SGHTA and CDR2 is FQGNSA in the germline V gene. The CDR3 contains 13 residues. V lost 4 bases and J lost 1, with 7 bases in between. This chain's CDR3 is CASSWTENTEAFF. The CDR3, as DNA: TGTGCCAGCAGCTGGACAGAGAACACTGAAGCTTTCTTT.

The chain uses TRBV28 and TRBJ2-5; D call uncertain. CDR1 is MDHEN, CDR2 SYDVKM, per germline. The ends were cut back, 6 bases at V and 4 bases at J, with 12 bases in the middle. The CDR3 has 13 residues. The chain's CDR3 is CASSLASLETQYF. The CDR3 DNA sequence: TGTGCCAGCAGCCTCGCCTCTCTAGAGACCCAGTACTTC.

This clone came up once. CDR3: CASSLDFRVYNEQFF. The CDR3 DNA is TGTGCCAGCAGCTTGGATTTCAGGGTGTACAATGAGCAGTTCTTC. The chain couples TRBV5-5 to TRBJ2-1, with TRBD1 as a possible D gene (5 bases). In germline, CDR1 is SGHKS, CDR2 YYEKEE (reference sequence). The CDR3 has 15 amino acids. V lost 0 bases to trimming and J lost 4 bases, with 11 bases between them. The full variable domain, completed using reference TRBV5-5 and TRBJ2-1, is DAGVTQSPTHLIKTRGQQVTLRCSPISGHKSVSWYQQVLGQGPQFIFQYYEKEERGRGNFPDRFSARQFPNYSSELNVNALLLGDSALYLCASSLDFRVYNEQFFGPGTRLTVL.

V usage is TRBV28 and J usage is TRBJ2-2; possible D gene TRBD2, 6 bases. This CDR3 is built from 13 residues. V was trimmed by 6 bases and J by 7 bases, leaving 12 bases between them. CDR1 MDHEN and CDR2 SYDVKM come from the germline V gene. DNA for the CDR3: TGTGCCAGCAGGCCTCCCGGGAGCGGGGAGCTGTTTTTT. Translated, it gives CASRPPGSGELFF.

This clone was seen once. The chain is built from TRBV18 and TRBJ2-3; the match to TRBD2 covers 8 bases. The J segment lost 7 bases and the V segment lost 3 bases, leaving 6 bases of the junction unmatched. The CDR3 spans 14 residues. Looked up from germline, CDR1 is KGHSH and CDR2 is LQKENI. The CDR3 DNA reads TGTGCCAGCTCACCTTCGGGACTAGGAAATACGCAGTATTTT. Translated, it gives CASSPSGLGNTQYF. The full variable domain, in which reference TRBV18 and TRBJ2-3 provide the parts outside the CDR3, is NAGVMQNPRHLVRRRGQEARLRCSPMKGHSHVYWYRQLPEEGLKFMVYLQKENIIDESGMPKERFSAEFPKEGPSILRIQQVVRGDSAAYFCASSPSGLGNTQYFGPGTRLTVL.

V is TRBV9 and J is TRBJ2-3; 10 bases align to TRBD2. Germline V gives CDR1 SGDLS, CDR2 YYNGEE. The CDR3 has 16 amino acids. After removal of 2 bases from V and 0 bases from J, the junction contained 3 bases not matched to a gene. The CDR3, as DNA: TGTGCCAGCAGCGTCGCTAGCGGGAGTAGCACAGATACGCAGTATTTT. Translating it yields CASSVASGSSTDTQYF.

The V gene is TRBV7-9, the J gene TRBJ2-1, with D perhaps matching TRBD1 or TRBD2 (6 bases each). The CDR3 has 16 residues. The germline V and J ends were trimmed by 1 base and 5 bases, with 15 bases remaining between them. Germline assignment: CDR1 SEHNR and CDR2 FQNEAQ (reference sequence). The CDR3 loop reads CASSLVPRGANNEQFF. The CDR3 coding sequence is TGTGCCAGCAGCTTAGTTCCAAGGGGGGCAAACAATGAGCAGTTCTTC.

The V gene is TRBV30, the J gene TRBJ2-5, with 9 bases fitting TRBD2. The V gene end was trimmed by 1 base and the J gene end by 5 bases; junction bases not matched to a gene: 8. The CDR3 sequence is 15 residues long. CDR1 is GTSNPN, CDR2 SVGIG, per germline (reference sequence). For the CDR3, the DNA is TGTGCCTGGAGTGGAACTAGCGGGTTGGGGGAGACCCAGTACTTC. This gives the protein CAWSGTSGLGETQYF.

This chain joins TRBV28 and TRBJ2-3, with 15 bases lining up with TRBD2. CDR1 and CDR2 (germline): MDHEN, SYDVKM. V trimming: 6 bases; J trimming: 3 bases; junction bases outside the gene matches: 4. CDR3 length: 16 amino acids. The CDR3 DNA reads as TGTGCCAGCAGAGGGACTAGCGGGAGGAGGACAGATACGCAGTATTTT. As protein: CASRGTSGRRTDTQYF.

The V gene is TRBV4-3, the J gene TRBJ2-7; D gene uncertain. Trimming took 4 bases from V and 3 from J, leaving 25 bases between them. Germline values: CDR1 LGHNA, CDR2 YSLEER. This CDR3 region has 18 residues. For the CDR3, the DNA is TGCGCCAGCAGCCCTATGCCGCGCTCGCCGGCAGGTCGCTACGAGCAGTACTTC. It translates to CASSPMPRSPAGRYEQYF.

The DNA of the CDR3 is TGTGCCAGCTCACCTCTGGCCCTAGATACGCAGTATTTT. It translates to CASSPLALDTQYF. The chain combines TRBV18 with TRBJ2-3, with D uncertain. The CDR3 is made up of 13 amino acids. V lost 3 bases, J lost 5 bases, and 9 bases lay in between. CDR1 and CDR2 from the germline V gene are KGHSH and LQKENI.

The chain couples TRBV6-6 to TRBJ2-5; D gene ambiguous. The CDR3 loop spans 13 amino acids. CDR1 and CDR2 from the germline V gene are MNHNY and SVGAGI (reference sequence). The ends were cut back, 6 bases at V and 5 bases at J, with 13 bases in the middle. As DNA, the CDR3 is TGTGCCAGCAGACCTAGAGGTGGGGAGACCCAGTACTTC. Amino acids: CASRPRGGETQYF.

The V gene is TRBV19, the J gene TRBJ1-5, with TRBD1 matching over 7 bases. V shed 4 bases and J 4 bases; nucleotides not matched to a gene: 13. Per the germline V gene, CDR1 is LNHDA and CDR2 is SQIVND (reference sequence). The CDR3 extends over 17 amino acids. The CDR3 region is CASSTFRQGGVNQPQHF. The CDR3 coding sequence is TGTGCCAGTAGTACCTTCCGACAGGGAGGGGTGAATCAGCCCCAGCATTTT.

The gene calls are TRBV2 and TRBJ2-3; no clear D gene. This CDR3 is 14 amino acids long. V lost 5 bases, J lost 3 bases, and 12 bases lay in between. The V gene's germline CDR1 is SNHLY and CDR2 FYNNEI. The CDR3 region has the DNA TGTGCCAGCAGTCCCAACGGCCGGACAGATACGCAGTATTTT. The encoded protein is CASSPNGRTDTQYF.

The rearrangement links TRBV19 to TRBJ2-1; 10 bases are a match to TRBD2. After removal of 7 bases from V and 2 bases from J, the junction contained 5 bases not matched to a gene. Germline assignment: CDR1 LNHDA and CDR2 SQIVND (reference sequence). The CDR3 consists of 15 residues. This chain's CDR3 is CASKEREGPYNEQFF. For the CDR3, the DNA is TGTGCCAGTAAAGAGCGGGAGGGCCCCTACAATGAGCAGTTCTTC.

This clone was seen only once. The CDR3 coding sequence is TGCAGTGCTAGGGTCGGGGGACCGCAGTATTTT. Residues: CSARVGGPQYF. The V call is TRBV20-1, the J call TRBJ2-3; possibly TRBD2 for D (6 bases). The ends were cut back, 3 bases at V and 10 bases at J, with 11 bases in the middle. Germline CDR1 DFQATT, CDR2 SNEGSKA (reference sequence). The CDR3 extends over 11 amino acids.

V usage is TRBV9 and J usage is TRBJ2-6; 9 nucleotides line up with TRBD1. J lost 2 bases, V lost 1 base, and 4 bases had no gene match. The length of the CDR3 is 17 residues. The germline gives CDR1 SGDLS, CDR2 YYNGEE. In nucleotides, the CDR3 is TGTGCCAGCAGCGTATCTGGGACAGGGCCTGGGGCCAACGTCCTGACTTTC. Its protein product is CASSVSGTGPGANVLTF.

In DNA, the CDR3 is TGTGCCAGCAGTTTAAGGACCCGAGTCTCCTACAATGAGCAGTTCTTC. Amino acid sequence: CASSLRTRVSYNEQFF. The chain has TRBV28 and TRBJ2-1; no clear D gene. Trimming took 2 bases from V and 0 from J, leaving 11 bases between them. The length of the CDR3 is 16 residues. Germline V gene sequence: CDR1 MDHEN, CDR2 SYDVKM.